Below, 4 T cell receptor beta chains from the same sample are listed, as sequenced in a study of blood T cell repertoires in COVID-19. Profiled with immunoSEQ multiplex PCR; TCRdb holds only in-frame clones, not every one. This sample has 100,000 to 150,000 clones; over 75% occur once, and the top ten carry about 11%. Sequencing was carried out using peripheral blood. These receptors all stem from a man aged 55 to 70 with acute or convalescent COVID-19.

J is TRBJ2-7 and V is TRBV4-1; TRBD2 agrees at 10 bases. V trimming: 1 base; J trimming: 6 bases; junction bases outside the gene matches: 6. The germline V gene has CDR1 MGHRA and CDR2 YSYEKL. This CDR3 is built from 15 residues. CDR3 nucleotides: TGCGCCAGCAGCCAAGGGTGGCTAGCGGGAGCCGAGCAGTACTTC. Its protein product is CASSQGWLAGAEQYF.

The V and J genes are TRBV25-1 and TRBJ1-1; D gene ambiguous. The CDR3 consists of 13 residues. CDR1 and CDR2 from the germline V gene are MGHDK and SYGVNS. The ends were cut back, 8 bases at V and 1 base at J, with 11 bases in the middle. The chain's CDR3 is CASAKRGNTEAFF. CDR3 nucleotide sequence: TGTGCCAGCGCTAAACGGGGGAACACTGAAGCTTTCTTT. Using reference TRBV25-1 and TRBJ1-1 for the parts outside the CDR3, the full variable domain is EADIYQTPRYLVIGTGKKITLECSQTMGHDKMYWYQQDPGMELHLIHYSYGVNSTEKGDLSSESTVSRIRTEHFPLTLESARPSHTSQYLCASAKRGNTEAFFGQGTRLTVV.

This clone occurred once. This chain uses TRBV10-1 with TRBJ1-2; 7 bases are shared with TRBD1. Germline V gene sequence: CDR1 WNHNN, CDR2 SYGVQD (reference sequence). V lost 2 bases to trimming and J lost 5 bases; unmatched junction nucleotides: 5. CDR3 size: 14 residues. CDR3 sequence (DNA): TGCGCCAGCAGTGAGGCCGGGACAGCTTATGGCTACACCTTC. It yields the protein CASSEAGTAYGYTF.

The chain joins TRBV5-1 to TRBJ1-1; weak D call: TRBD1 (6 bases). This CDR3 region has 16 residues. From germline, CDR1 is SGHRS and CDR2 YFSETQ. The V end lost 7 bases, the J end lost 5 bases, and 24 bases lay between the germline ends. The CDR3 DNA is TGCGCCAGCGATACCGGGACACGAGACCGAAATACTGAAGCTTTCTTT. Its translation: CASDTGTRDRNTEAFF.